The T cell receptor (beta chain) described here comes from a study of radiotherapy plus CTLA-4 blockade in lung cancer. Study overall: Objective responses occurred in approximately 18% of patients; 25% to 35% had disease control.

Ipilimumab CTLA-4 blockade and focal radiation were given to patients with chemo-refractory metastatic non-small-cell lung cancer. Here immunoSEQ multiplex PCR was the method, and the copy in TCRdb shows in-frame clones only, minus some. The data hold 100,000 or so clones, with approximately 80% observed a single time. Regarding the study as a whole: Clones derived from tumor TCRs expanded in blood after radiotherapy plus ipilimumab. The best predictor of response was reported to be early blood T cell clone dynamics, with interferon-beta.

This CDR3 is built from 13 residues. Germline loops: CDR1 SNHLY, CDR2 FYNNEI. The V and J ends lost 4 bases and 1 base respectively, with 7 bases between them. In the case of this clone: The antigen is unknown. This sample includes further DNA sequences coding for the same CDR3.

V is TRBV2 and J is TRBJ1-1; D is uncertain. The origin of this receptor is a human donor with non-small cell lung cancer that progressed on radiotherapy plus ipilimumab. Sample: peripheral blood, taken from a patient treated with radiotherapy plus ipilimumab. CDR3 DNA: TGTGCCAGCAGTGTGGGTTGGAACACTGAAGCTTTCTTT. It yields the protein CASSVGWNTEAFF.